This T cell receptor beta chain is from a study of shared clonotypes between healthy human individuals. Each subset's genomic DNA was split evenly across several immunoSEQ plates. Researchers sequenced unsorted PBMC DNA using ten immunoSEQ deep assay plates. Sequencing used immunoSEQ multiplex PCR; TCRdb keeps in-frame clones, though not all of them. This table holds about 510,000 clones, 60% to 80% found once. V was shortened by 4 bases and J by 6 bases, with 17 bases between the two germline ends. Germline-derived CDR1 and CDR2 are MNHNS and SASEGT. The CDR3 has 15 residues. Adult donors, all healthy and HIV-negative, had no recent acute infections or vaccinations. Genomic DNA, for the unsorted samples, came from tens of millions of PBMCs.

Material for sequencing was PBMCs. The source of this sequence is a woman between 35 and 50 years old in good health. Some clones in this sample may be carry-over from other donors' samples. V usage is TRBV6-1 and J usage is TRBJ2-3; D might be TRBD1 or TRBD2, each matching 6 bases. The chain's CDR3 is CASSVWRGSLDTQYF. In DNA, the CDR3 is TGTGCCAGCAGTGTTTGGAGGGGGAGTTTGGATACGCAGTATTTT.